This entry lists 22 T cell receptor beta chains sequenced from one sample in a study of shared clonotypes between healthy human individuals. The table came from immunoSEQ multiplex PCR; TCRdb's copy has only in-frame clones and leaves some out. The table records 2.5 million or so clones, around nine tenths of them present only once. Material: naive CD4+ T cells sorted from blood. Subset noted: CD45RA+ positively selected. The receptors were sampled from a man between 18 and 35 years old in good health.

The CDR3 protein is CASSVADRRSSGNTIYF. In nucleotides, the CDR3 is TGTGCCAGCAGCGTAGCGGACAGGCGCAGCTCTGGAAACACCATATATTTT. The chain links TRBV9 to TRBJ1-3; 7 bases match TRBD1. CDR3 size: 17 residues. Germline trimming cut 0 bases from V and 0 bases from J; bases unmatched to any gene: 6. Germline CDR1 and CDR2: SGDLS and YYNGEE.

This clone came up a few times. The chain couples TRBV9 to TRBJ2-7; D uncertain. This CDR3 is built from 10 residues. Per the germline V gene, CDR1 is SGDLS and CDR2 is YYNGEE. V gave up 3 bases and J gave up 5 bases, with 3 bases separating them. The CDR3 sequence is CASSADEQYF. For the CDR3, the DNA is TGTGCCAGCAGCGCGGACGAGCAGTACTTC.

V usage is TRBV30 and J usage is TRBJ1-1, with D uncertain. The length of the CDR3 is 15 residues. The V and J ends lost 0 bases and 7 bases respectively, with 18 bases between them. Germline lookup yields CDR1 GTSNPN and CDR2 SVGIG (reference sequence). The CDR3 coding sequence is TGTGCCTGGAGTGTACGAGTAGCTACGAGGATTGAAGCTTTCTTT. Its protein product is CAWSVRVATRIEAFF.

Of note for this clone: In the same sample, other DNA sequences code for this CDR3. V and J are TRBV30 and TRBJ1-2; D not certain. Germline V gene data show CDR1 as GTSNPN and CDR2 as SVGIG (reference sequence). Deletions cut 3 bases from V and 0 bases from J, with 8 bases between. CDR3 length equals 13 residues. The CDR3 nucleotides are TGTGCCTGGAGCCCGGGAGCTAACTATGGCTACACCTTC. Protein product: CAWSPGANYGYTF.

The count of this clone is one. The rearrangement links TRBV11-3 to TRBJ2-6, with unresolved D. V was trimmed by 5 bases and J by 0 bases, leaving 5 bases between them. Germline-derived CDR1 and CDR2 are SGHNT and YENEEA. The CDR3 length is 14 residues. The CDR3 region has the DNA TGTGCCAGCAGCCCGCCCTCTGGGGCCAACGTCCTGACTTTC. It encodes CASSPPSGANVLTF. The variable domain in full, completed from reference TRBV11-3 and TRBJ2-6, reads EAGVVQSPRYKIIEKKQPVAFWCNPISGHNTLYWYLQNLGQGPELLIRYENEEAVDDSQLPKDRFSAERLKGVDSTLKIQPAELGDSAVYLCASSPPSGANVLTFGAGSRLTVL.

The chain employs TRBV10-3 and TRBJ2-3; 11 bases agree with TRBD2. Germline CDR1 is ENHRY and CDR2 is SYGVKD. The CDR3 is made up of 19 amino acids. Unmatched junction bases numbered 18, after V lost 6 bases and J lost 4 bases. CDR3 region: CAIRPELAGGLPPPDTQYF. Here the CDR3 DNA reads TGTGCCATCAGACCCGAGTTAGCGGGAGGGCTCCCCCCCCCAGATACGCAGTATTTT.

The genes are TRBV5-8 and TRBJ2-1, with D possibly being TRBD1 or TRBD2 (5 bases each). Trimming left V 1 base short and J 3 bases short, with 11 bases between. The V gene's germline CDR1 is SGHTS and CDR2 YDEGEE. CDR3 length equals 15 residues. CDR3: CASSLRGEFYNEQFF. The CDR3 nucleotides are TGTGCCAGCAGCTTGAGGGGAGAGTTCTACAATGAGCAGTTCTTC.

This clone was counted once. The V call is TRBV18, the J call TRBJ1-6, with 8 bases aligning to TRBD1. CDR1 is KGHSH and CDR2 is LQKENI in the germline V gene. V trimming: 4 bases; J trimming: 5 bases; junction bases outside the gene matches: 4. This CDR3 contains 15 residues. CDR3 DNA: TGTGCCAGCTCACTCAGACAGGGGAATAATTCACCCCTCCACTTT. This translates into CASSLRQGNNSPLHF.

V and J are TRBV6-1 and TRBJ2-7; TRBD1 matches 11 bases. There are 15 residues in the CDR3. Losses at the gene ends were 6 bases for V and 7 bases for J; bases not matched to a gene: 11. Germline CDR1 is MNHNS and CDR2 is SASEGT. The CDR3: CASSSGQGGTREQYF. The CDR3 region has the DNA TGTGCCAGCAGCTCGGGACAGGGGGGAACTCGGGAGCAGTACTTC.

This chain uses TRBV30 with TRBJ2-2; the match to TRBD1 covers 7 bases. The CDR3 is 14 residues long. Trimming at V came to 4 bases and at J to 1 base, leaving 3 bases not matched to a gene. CDR1 and CDR2 (germline): GTSNPN, SVGIG (reference sequence). The CDR3 sequence: CAWNRGWNTGELFF. The CDR3 DNA is TGTGCCTGGAACAGGGGATGGAACACCGGGGAGCTGTTTTTT. The whole variable domain, remainder taken from reference TRBV30 and TRBJ2-2, is SQTIHQWPATLVQPVGSPLSLECTVEGTSNPNLYWYRQAAGRGLQLLFYSVGIGQISSEVPQNLSASRPQDRQFILSSKKLLLSDSGFYLCAWNRGWNTGELFFGEGSRLTVL.

V gene TRBV11-2 combines with J gene TRBJ2-1; tentative D call: TRBD2 (6 bases). This CDR3 has 14 amino acids. V was trimmed by 5 bases and J by 1 base, leaving 9 bases between them. Germline V CDR1 and CDR2: SGHAT, FQNNGV. The CDR3 reads CASSHGGSYNEQFF. In nucleotides, the CDR3 is TGTGCCAGCAGCCATGGGGGGTCCTACAATGAGCAGTTCTTC.

About this clone: Mismatch with germline at one junction end may stem from a read error. In DNA, the CDR3 is TGTGCTAGCAGCTTAACAGGGGACAATGAGCAGTTCTTC. This gives the protein CASSLTGDNEQFF. V gene TRBV7-7 combines with J gene TRBJ2-1, with 7 bases aligning to TRBD1. The CDR3 loop spans 13 amino acids. CDR1 and CDR2 (germline): SSHAT, FNYEAQ (reference sequence).

This sequence joins TRBV19 and TRBJ2-2; possibly TRBD2 for D (6 bases). The germline V gene encodes CDR1 LNHDA and CDR2 SQIVND (reference sequence). CDR3 length: 14 amino acids. Between the trimmed V and J ends, which lost 10 bases and 1 base, there was a span of 13 bases. The CDR3 DNA reads as TGTGCCACGGGAGTGGCGGTGAACACCGGGGAGCTGTTTTTT. Translation gives CATGVAVNTGELFF.

This chain links TRBV28 with TRBJ1-5; D is ambiguous. This CDR3 has 13 amino acids. Trimming removed 6 bases from V and 3 bases from J, with 9 bases in between. Germline-derived CDR1 and CDR2 are MDHEN and SYDVKM. For the CDR3, the DNA is TGTGCCAGCAGGCGGGGTAACAATCAGCCCCAGCATTTT. Translating it yields CASRRGNNQPQHF.

This chain connects TRBV5-6 to TRBJ2-3, with TRBD1 identical over 11 bases. This CDR3 spans 15 amino acids. Germline V gene lookup returns CDR1 SGHDT and CDR2 YYEEEE. J lost 4 bases, V lost 5 bases, and 6 bases had no gene match. The CDR3: CASSFGQGAPDTQYF. The CDR3 DNA sequence: TGTGCCAGCAGTTTCGGACAGGGGGCGCCAGATACGCAGTATTTT.

This clone was counted between two and nine times. This rearrangement joins TRBV7-9 to TRBJ1-5; 11 nucleotides line up with TRBD1. With 1 base clipped from V and 6 bases from J, the junction kept 2 bases outside the gene matches. Germline values: CDR1 SEHNR, CDR2 FQNEAQ (reference sequence). This CDR3 spans 15 amino acids. CDR3 region: CASSLGTGGVQPQHF. CDR3 sequence (DNA): TGTGCCAGCAGCTTAGGGACAGGGGGCGTTCAGCCCCAGCATTTT.

This chain uses TRBV27 with TRBJ2-3; a possible D gene is TRBD1 (5 bases). The CDR3 covers 12 residues. Trimming cost V 2 bases and J 10 bases, with 10 bases left between them. The germline V gene has CDR1 MNHEY and CDR2 SMNVEV (reference sequence). The CDR3 loop is CASSLRGQAQYF. The CDR3 DNA follows: TGTGCCAGCAGTTTACGTGGACAAGCGCAGTATTTT.

V usage is TRBV7-2 and J usage is TRBJ2-4; D uncertain. The CDR3 covers 14 residues. Per germline, CDR1 SGHTA and CDR2 FQGNSA. V was cut by 5 bases and J by 6 bases, with 14 bases left in between. The CDR3 DNA follows: TGTGCCAGCAGCCTCTCCATCCCTACAAACATTCAGTACTTC. It encodes CASSLSIPTNIQYF.

The chain couples TRBV19 to TRBJ2-1, with 8 bases identical to TRBD2. This CDR3 comprises 18 residues. V lost 5 bases and J lost 0; bases outside the gene matches: 12. The germline V gene encodes CDR1 LNHDA and CDR2 SQIVND (reference sequence). CDR3 sequence: CASSVLRLASSSYNEQFF. DNA of the CDR3: TGTGCCAGTAGTGTTCTCCGACTAGCGTCCAGCTCCTACAATGAGCAGTTCTTC.

This chain uses TRBV10-3 with TRBJ2-5; D is perhaps TRBD2 (5 bases). The germline V gene has CDR1 ENHRY and CDR2 SYGVKD. The CDR3 loop spans 12 amino acids. In nucleotides, the CDR3 is TGTGCTCCCCTTAGTGGGGAGGAGACCCAGTACTTC. Translation gives CAPLSGEETQYF.

The CDR3 nucleotides are TGTGCCAGCAGCGCCGAAGGGACTAGCCTTCGGGAGCAGTACTTC. Its protein product is CASSAEGTSLREQYF. This chain connects TRBV5-4 to TRBJ2-7, with TRBD2 identical over 9 bases. Unmatched junction bases numbered 12, after V lost 4 bases and J lost 7 bases. The CDR3 has 15 residues. CDR1 and CDR2 (germline): SGHNT, YYREEE (reference sequence).

The CDR3 nucleotides read TGTGCCAGCAGTTTCTCCGACGCCCGTAGCTCCTACGAGCAGTACTTC. Translation: CASSFSDARSSYEQYF. The rearrangement joins TRBV27 to TRBJ2-7; D gene ambiguous. The CDR3 consists of 16 residues. V lost 3 bases, J lost 0 bases, and 15 bases lay in between. CDR1 is MNHEY and CDR2 is SMNVEV in the germline V gene (reference sequence).